The source of this T cell receptor (beta chain) is a study of OX40 agonist ivuxolimab in advanced cancers. The protocol was immunoSEQ multiplex PCR, while the TCRdb copy is restricted to in-frame clones and leaves out a portion. Counted here are 35,000 to 45,000 clones, about 86% occurring once; the ten biggest clones make up 20% to 25%. V was trimmed by 7 bases and J by 1 base, leaving 10 bases between them. The CDR3 sequence is 13 residues long. Germline loops: CDR1 MNHNS, CDR2 SASEGT. The sequences come from CD4+ or CD8+ T cells sorted from blood, collected in a trial of the OX40 agonist ivuxolimab. This TCR was recovered from an adult with an advanced solid tumor such as melanoma, head and neck, liver or kidney cancer. This rearrangement joins TRBV6-1 to TRBJ1-1, with D uncertain. The CDR3 nucleotides are TGTGCCAGCACCCCGGCCACGAACACTGAAGCTTTCTTT. This sequence encodes CASTPATNTEAFF.